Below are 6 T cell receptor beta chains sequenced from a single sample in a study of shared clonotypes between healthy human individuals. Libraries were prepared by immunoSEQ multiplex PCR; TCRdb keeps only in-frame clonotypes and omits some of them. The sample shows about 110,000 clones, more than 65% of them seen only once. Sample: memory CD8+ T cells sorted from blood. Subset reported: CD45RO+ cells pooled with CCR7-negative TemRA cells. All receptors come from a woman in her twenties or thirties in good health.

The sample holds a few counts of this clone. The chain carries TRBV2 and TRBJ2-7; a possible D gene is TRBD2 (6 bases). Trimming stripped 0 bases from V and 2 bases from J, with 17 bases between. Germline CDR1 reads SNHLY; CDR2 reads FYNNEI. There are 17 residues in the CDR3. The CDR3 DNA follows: TGTGCCAGCAGTGAAGCTTCGGCGGGGCTCTTCCCCTACGAGCAGTACTTC. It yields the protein CASSEASAGLFPYEQYF.

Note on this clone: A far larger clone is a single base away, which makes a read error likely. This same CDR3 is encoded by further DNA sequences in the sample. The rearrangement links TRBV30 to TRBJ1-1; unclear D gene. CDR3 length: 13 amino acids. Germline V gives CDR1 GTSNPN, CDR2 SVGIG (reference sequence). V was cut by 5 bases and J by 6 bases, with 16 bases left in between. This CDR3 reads CAWADPHWPEAFF. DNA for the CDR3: TGTGCCTGGGCTGACCCTCATTGGCCTGAAGCTTTCTTT.

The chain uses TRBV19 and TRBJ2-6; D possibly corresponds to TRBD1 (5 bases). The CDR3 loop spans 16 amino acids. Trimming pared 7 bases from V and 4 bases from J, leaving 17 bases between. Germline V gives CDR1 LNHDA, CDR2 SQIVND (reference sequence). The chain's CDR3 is CASTNFGASGANVLTF. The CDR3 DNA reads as TGTGCCAGTACCAACTTTGGGGCCTCCGGGGCCAACGTCCTGACTTTC.

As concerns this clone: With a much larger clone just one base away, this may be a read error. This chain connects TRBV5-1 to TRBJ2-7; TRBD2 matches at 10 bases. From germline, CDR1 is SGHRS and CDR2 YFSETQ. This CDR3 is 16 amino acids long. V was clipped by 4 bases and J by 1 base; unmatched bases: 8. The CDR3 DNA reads TGCGCCAGCAGCCAAGGACTAGCGGTTTCATCCTACGAGCAGTACTTC. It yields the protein CASSQGLAVSSYEQYF.

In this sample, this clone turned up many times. CDR3: CASSSPREEQYF. The CDR3 coding sequence is TGCGCCAGCAGCTCCCCCCGTGAGGAGCAGTACTTC. The chain joins TRBV5-1 to TRBJ2-5; D is unresolved. This CDR3 contains 12 residues. The germline CDR1 and CDR2 sequences are SGHRS and YFSETQ. With 3 bases removed from V and 11 bases from J, the gap between germline ends came to 14 bases.

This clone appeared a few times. DNA for the CDR3: TGTGCCAGCAGCAAAGGTCACCGGGGCGGGAGCAATCAGCCCCAGCATTTT. As protein: CASSKGHRGGSNQPQHF. This chain uses TRBV21-1 with TRBJ1-5. TRBV21-1 is shown as a pseudogene. The CDR3 length is 17 residues.